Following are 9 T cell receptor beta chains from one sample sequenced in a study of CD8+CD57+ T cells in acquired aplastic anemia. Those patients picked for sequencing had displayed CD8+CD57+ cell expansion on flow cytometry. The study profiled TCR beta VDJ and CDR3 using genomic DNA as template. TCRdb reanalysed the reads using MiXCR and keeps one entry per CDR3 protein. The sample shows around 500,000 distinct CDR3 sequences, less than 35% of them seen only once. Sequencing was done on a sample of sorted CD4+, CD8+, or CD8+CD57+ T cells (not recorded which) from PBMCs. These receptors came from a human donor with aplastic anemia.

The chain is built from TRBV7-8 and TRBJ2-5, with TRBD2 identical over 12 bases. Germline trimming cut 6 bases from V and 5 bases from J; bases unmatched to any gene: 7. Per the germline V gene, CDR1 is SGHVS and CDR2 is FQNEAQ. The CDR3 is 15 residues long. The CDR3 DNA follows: TGTGCCAGCAGTCTAGGACTAGCGGGGCGGGAGACCCAGTACTTC. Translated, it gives CASSLGLAGRETQYF.

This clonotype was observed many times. CDR3 in amino acids: CASSIRPLSGYGYTF. The CDR3 bases are TGTGCCAGTAGTATAAGGCCCCTTTCAGGGTATGGCTACACCTTC. The J gene is TRBJ1-2, the V gene TRBV19; D perhaps matches TRBD1 (5 bases). Trimming removed 2 bases from V and 5 bases from J, with 15 bases in between. The CDR3 length is 15 residues. CDR1 and CDR2 (germline): LNHDA, SQIVND (reference sequence).

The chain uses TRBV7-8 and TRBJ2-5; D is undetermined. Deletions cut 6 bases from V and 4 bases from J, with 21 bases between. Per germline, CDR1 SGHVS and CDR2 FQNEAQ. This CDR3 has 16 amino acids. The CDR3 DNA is TGTGCCAGCAGAAGCAAGGGTCGATCACCGGGAGAGACCCAGTACTTC. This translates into CASRSKGRSPGETQYF.

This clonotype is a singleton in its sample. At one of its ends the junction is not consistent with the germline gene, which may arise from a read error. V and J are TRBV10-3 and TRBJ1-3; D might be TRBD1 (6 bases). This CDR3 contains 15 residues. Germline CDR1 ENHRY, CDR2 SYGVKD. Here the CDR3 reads CATSVGRGSGITIYF. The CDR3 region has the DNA TGTGCCACCAGTGTTGGCAGGGGCTCTGGAATCACCATATATTTT.

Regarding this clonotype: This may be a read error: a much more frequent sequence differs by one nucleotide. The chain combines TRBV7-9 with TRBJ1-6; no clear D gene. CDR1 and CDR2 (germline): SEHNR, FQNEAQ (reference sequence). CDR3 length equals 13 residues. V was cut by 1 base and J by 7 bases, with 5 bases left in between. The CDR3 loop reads CASSLEENSPLHF. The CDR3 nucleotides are TGTGCCAGCAGCTTAGAGGAGAATTCACCCCTCCACTTT.

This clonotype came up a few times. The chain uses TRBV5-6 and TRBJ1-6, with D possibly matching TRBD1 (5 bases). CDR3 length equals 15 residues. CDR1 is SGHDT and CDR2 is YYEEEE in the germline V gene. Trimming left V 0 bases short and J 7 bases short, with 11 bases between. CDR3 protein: CASSLGGLLNSPLHF. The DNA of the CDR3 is TGTGCCAGCAGCTTGGGGGGGTTGCTAAATTCACCCCTCCACTTT. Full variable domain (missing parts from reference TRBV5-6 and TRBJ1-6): DAGVTQSPTHLIKTRGQQVTLRCSPKSGHDTVSWYQQALGQGPQFIFQYYEEEERQRGNFPDRFSGHQFPNYSSELNVNALLLGDSALYLCASSLGGLLNSPLHFGNGTRLTVT.

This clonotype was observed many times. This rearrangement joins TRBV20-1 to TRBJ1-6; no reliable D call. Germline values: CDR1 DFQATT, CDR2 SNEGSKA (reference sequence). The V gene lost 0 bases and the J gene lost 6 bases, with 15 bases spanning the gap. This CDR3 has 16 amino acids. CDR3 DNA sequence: TGCAGTGCTAGAGACTCGGCCGGGAGCGGTAATTCACCCCTCCACTTT. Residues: CSARDSAGSGNSPLHF.

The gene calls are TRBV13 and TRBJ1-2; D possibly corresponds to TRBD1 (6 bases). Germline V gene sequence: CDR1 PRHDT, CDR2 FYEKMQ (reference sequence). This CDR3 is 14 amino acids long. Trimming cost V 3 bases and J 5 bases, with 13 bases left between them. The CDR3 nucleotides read TGTGCCAGCAGCTTCTTTCGTACAGGGTATGGCTACACCTTC. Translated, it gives CASSFFRTGYGYTF.

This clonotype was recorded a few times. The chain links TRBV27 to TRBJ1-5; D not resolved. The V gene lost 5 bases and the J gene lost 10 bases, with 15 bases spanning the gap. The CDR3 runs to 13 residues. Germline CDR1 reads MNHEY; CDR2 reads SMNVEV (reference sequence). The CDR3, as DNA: TGTGCCAGCAGTCCGAGGACTGGCAGCCCCCAGCATTTT. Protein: CASSPRTGSPQHF.